This T cell receptor beta chain was observed in a study of shared clonotypes between healthy human individuals. The assay was immunoSEQ multiplex PCR, and TCRdb's table has in-frame clones only and misses some. The table has 1,500,000 or so clones, around 97% seen once. Into CD45RA+ naive and CD45RA-negative memory subsets, the CD4+ cells were split. With 0 bases removed from V and 2 bases from J, the gap between germline ends came to 18 bases. The CDR3 is made up of 18 amino acids. Looked up from germline, CDR1 is MDHEN and CDR2 is SYDVKM. The chain links TRBV28 to TRBJ2-3, with a weak D call TRBD2 (6 bases). This TCR was recovered from a man aged 30 to 45 in good health. Sequencing was performed on naive CD4+ T cells sorted from blood. The subset is: CD45RA+ positively selected. CDR3 residues: CASSLWGGGRPITDTQYF. CDR3 in DNA: TGTGCCAGCAGTTTATGGGGTGGAGGGAGACCTATCACAGATACGCAGTATTTT.